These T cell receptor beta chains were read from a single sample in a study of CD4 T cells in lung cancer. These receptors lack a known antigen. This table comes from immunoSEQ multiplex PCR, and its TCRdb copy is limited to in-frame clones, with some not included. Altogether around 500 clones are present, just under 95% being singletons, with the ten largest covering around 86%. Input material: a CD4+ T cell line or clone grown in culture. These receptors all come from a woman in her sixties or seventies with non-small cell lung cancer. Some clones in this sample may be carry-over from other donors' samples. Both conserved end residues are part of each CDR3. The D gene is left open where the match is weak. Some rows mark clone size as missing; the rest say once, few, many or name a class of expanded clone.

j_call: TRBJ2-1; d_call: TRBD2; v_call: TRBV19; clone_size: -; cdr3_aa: CASSVTSGAYNEQFF; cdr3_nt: TGTGCCAGTAGTGTTACTAGCGGGGCCTACAATGAGCAGTTCTTC
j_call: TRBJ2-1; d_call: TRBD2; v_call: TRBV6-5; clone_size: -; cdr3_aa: CASSYSSSGGDNEQFF; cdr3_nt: TGTGCCAGCAGTTACTCGAGTAGCGGGGGGGACAATGAGCAGTTCTTC
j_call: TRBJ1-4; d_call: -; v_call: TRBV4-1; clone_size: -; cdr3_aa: CASSYRQEQTTNEKLFF; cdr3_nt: TGCGCCAGCAGCTACCGACAGGAACAAACAACTAATGAAAAACTGTTTTTT
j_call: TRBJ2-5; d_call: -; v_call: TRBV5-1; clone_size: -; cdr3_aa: CASSFFTEGGETQYF; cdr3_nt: TGCGCCAGCAGCTTCTTCACCGAGGGAGGAGAGACCCAGTACTTC
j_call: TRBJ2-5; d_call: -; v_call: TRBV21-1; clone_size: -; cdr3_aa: CASSKEDREETQYF; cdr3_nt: TGTGCCAGCAGCAAAGAAGACAGGGAAGAGACCCAGTACTTC
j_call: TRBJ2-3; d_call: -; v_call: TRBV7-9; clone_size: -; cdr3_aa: CASSPQSNTDTQYF; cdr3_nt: TGTGCCAGCAGCCCACAATCGAACACAGATACGCAGTATTTT
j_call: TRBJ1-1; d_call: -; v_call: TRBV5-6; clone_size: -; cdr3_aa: CASSLAGDRNTEAFF; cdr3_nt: TGTGCCAGCAGCTTGGCCGGAGACAGGAACACTGAAGCTTTCTTT
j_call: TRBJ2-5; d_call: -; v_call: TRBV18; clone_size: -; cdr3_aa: CASSPDREETQYF; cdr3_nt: TGTGCCAGCTCACCGGACAGAGAAGAGACCCAGTACTTC
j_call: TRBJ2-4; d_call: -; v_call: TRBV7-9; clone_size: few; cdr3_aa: CASSQPVGKNIQYF; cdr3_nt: TGTGCCAGCAGCCAACCGGTAGGCAAAAACATTCAGTACTTC
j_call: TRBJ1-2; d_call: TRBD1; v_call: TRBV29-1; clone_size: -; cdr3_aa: CSVEGQGNYGYTF; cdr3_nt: TGCAGCGTTGAAGGACAGGGAAACTATGGCTACACCTTC
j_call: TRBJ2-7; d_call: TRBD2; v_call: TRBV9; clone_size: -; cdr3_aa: CASSSTGTSVSYEQYF; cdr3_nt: TGTGCCAGCAGCTCAACCGGGACTAGCGTCTCCTACGAGCAGTACTTC
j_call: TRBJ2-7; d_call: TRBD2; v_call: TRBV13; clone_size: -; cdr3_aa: CASTLAGHTSDEQYF; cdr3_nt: TGTGCCAGCACCTTAGCGGGACACACCTCAGACGAGCAGTACTTC
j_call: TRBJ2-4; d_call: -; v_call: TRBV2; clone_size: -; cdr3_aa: CASTVQVAKNIQYF; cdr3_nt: TGTGCCAGCACCGTACAGGTAGCCAAAAACATTCAGTACTTC
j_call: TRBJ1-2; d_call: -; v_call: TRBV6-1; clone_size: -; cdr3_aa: CASSRAANYGYTF; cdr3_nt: TGTGCCAGCAGTAGGGCAGCTAACTATGGCTACACCTTC
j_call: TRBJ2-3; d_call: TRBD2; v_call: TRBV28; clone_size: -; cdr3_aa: CASSFLTSGRHRVTQYF; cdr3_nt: TGTGCCAGCAGTTTTTTAACTAGCGGGAGACACCGAGTCACGCAGTATTTT
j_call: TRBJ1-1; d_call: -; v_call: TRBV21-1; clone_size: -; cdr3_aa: CASSKEKRGQGGCTEAFF; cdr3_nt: TGTGCCAGCAGCAAAGAGAAAAGGGGACAGGGGGGGTGCACTGAAGCTTTCTTT
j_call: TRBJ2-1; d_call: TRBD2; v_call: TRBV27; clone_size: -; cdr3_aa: CASSLKGLAGGSGYNEQFF; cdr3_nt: TGTGCCAGCAGTTTAAAGGGACTAGCGGGAGGCTCCGGTTACAATGAGCAGTTCTTC
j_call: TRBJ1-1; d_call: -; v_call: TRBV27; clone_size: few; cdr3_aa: CASMRSTEAFF; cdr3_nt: TGTGCCAGCATGCGCTCCACTGAAGCTTTCTTT
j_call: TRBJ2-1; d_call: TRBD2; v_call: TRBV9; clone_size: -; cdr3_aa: CASSVETSDSEQFF; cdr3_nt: TGTGCCAGCAGCGTAGAGACTAGCGACAGTGAGCAGTTCTTC
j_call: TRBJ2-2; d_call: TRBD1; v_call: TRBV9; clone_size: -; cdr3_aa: CASSDSTGTELTGELFF; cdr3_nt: TGTGCCAGCAGCGACTCCACCGGGACAGAGCTCACCGGGGAGCTGTTTTTT
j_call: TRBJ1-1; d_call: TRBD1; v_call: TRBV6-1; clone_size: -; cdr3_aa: CASSGGQGFTEAFF; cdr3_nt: TGTGCCAGCAGTGGGGGACAGGGTTTCACTGAAGCTTTCTTT
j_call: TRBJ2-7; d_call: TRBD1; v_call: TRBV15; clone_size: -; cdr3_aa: CATSRNRGSSYEQYF; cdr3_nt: TGTGCCACCAGCAGGAACAGGGGGAGCTCCTACGAGCAGTACTTC
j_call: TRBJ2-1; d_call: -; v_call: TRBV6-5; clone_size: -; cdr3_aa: CASSRGYNEQFF; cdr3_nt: TGTGCCAGCTCCCGGGGGTACAATGAGCAGTTCTTC
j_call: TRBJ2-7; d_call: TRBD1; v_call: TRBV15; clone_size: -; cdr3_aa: CATSIGTGTGSYEQYF; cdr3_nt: TGTGCCACCAGCATTGGCACCGGGACAGGGTCCTACGAGCAGTACTTC
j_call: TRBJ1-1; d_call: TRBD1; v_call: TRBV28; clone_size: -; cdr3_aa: CASSLVFRGINTEAFF; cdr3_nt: TGTGCCAGCAGTTTGGTTTTCAGGGGGATAAACACTGAAGCTTTCTTT
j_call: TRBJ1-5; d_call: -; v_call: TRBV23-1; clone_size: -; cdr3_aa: CASSQSWGGYSNQPQHF; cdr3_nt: TGCGCCAGCAGTCAATCGTGGGGGGGATATAGCAATCAGCCCCAGCATTTT
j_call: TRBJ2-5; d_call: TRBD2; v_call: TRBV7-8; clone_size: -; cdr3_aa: CASSLLAGGYQETQYF; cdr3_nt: TGTGCCAGCAGCTTACTAGCGGGGGGGTACCAAGAGACCCAGTACTTC
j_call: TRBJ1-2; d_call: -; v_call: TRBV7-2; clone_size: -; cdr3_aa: CASRELNGYGYTF; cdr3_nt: TGTGCCAGCAGGGAGCTTAATGGCTATGGCTACACCTTC
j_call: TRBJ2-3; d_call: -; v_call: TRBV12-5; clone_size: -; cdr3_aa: CASVKWGADTQYF; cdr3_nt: TGTGCTAGTGTTAAGTGGGGGGCCGATACGCAGTATTTT
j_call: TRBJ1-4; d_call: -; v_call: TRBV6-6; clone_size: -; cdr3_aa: CASSYSSFEELFF; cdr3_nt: TGTGCCAGCAGTTACTCGAGCTTTGAGGAACTGTTTTTT
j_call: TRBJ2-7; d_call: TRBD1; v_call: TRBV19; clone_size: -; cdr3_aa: CASSILPGQRPYEQYF; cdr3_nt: TGTGCCAGTAGTATTCTACCGGGACAGAGACCCTACGAGCAGTACTTC
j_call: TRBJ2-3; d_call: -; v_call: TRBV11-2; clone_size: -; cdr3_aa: CASSLALGPDTQYF; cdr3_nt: TGTGCCAGCAGCCTAGCTCTGGGTCCAGATACGCAGTATTTT
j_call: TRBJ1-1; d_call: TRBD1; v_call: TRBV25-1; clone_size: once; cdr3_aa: CASSVMTGWFTEAFF; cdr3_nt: TGTGCCAGCAGTGTGATGACAGGGTGGTTCACTGAAGCTTTCTTT
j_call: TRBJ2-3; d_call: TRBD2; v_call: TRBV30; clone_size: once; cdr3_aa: CAWSPSGVTDTQYF; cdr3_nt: TGTGCCTGGAGTCCTAGCGGGGTAACAGATACGCAGTATTTT
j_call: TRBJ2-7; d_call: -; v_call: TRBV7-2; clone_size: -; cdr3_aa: CASSGGSSYEQYF; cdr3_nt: TGTGCCAGCAGCGGGGGGAGCTCCTACGAGCAGTACTTC
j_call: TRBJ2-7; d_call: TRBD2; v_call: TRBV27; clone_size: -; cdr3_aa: CASRILAGGRVEQYF; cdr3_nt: TGTGCCAGCAGAATACTAGCGGGGGGGCGGGTCGAGCAGTACTTC
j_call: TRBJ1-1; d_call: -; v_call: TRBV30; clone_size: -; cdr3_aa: CAYSSGTEAFF; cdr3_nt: TGTGCCTACTCCTCGGGCACTGAAGCTTTCTTT
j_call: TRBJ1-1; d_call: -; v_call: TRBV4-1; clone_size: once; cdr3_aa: CASSQEGSAQAFF; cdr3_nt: TGCGCCAGCAGCCAAGAAGGGTCGGCTCAAGCTTTCTTT
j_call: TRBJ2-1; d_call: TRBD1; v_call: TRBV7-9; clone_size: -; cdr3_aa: CASSFWTGENNEQFF; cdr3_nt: TGTGCCAGCAGCTTCTGGACAGGGGAAAACAATGAGCAGTTCTTC
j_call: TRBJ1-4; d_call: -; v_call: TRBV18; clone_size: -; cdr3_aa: CASSPPGSYEKLFF; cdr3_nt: TGTGCCAGCTCACCACCAGGCAGCTATGAAAAACTGTTTTTT
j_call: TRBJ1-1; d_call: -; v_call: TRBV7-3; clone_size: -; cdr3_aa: CASSLGGGLTEAFF; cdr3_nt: TGTGCCAGCAGCTTAGGGGGGGGGCTCACTGAAGCTTTCTTT
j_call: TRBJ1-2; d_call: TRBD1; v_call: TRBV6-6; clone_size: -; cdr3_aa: CASRQGEGGYTF; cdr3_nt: TGTGCCAGCAGACAGGGGGAGGGTGGCTACACCTTC
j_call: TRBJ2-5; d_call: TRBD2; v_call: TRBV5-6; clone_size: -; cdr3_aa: CASSLAPLAGGETQYF; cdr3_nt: TGTGCCAGCAGCTTGGCCCCCCTTGCGGGGGGAGAGACCCAGTACTTC
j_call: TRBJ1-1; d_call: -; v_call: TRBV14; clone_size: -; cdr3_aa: CASSQTTGTEAFF; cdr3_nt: TGTGCCAGCAGCCAGACAACAGGGACTGAAGCTTTCTTT
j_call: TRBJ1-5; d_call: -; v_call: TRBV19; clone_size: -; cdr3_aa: CASSVGHKLLNQPQHF; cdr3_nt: TGTGCCAGTAGTGTAGGACATAAACTCTTAAATCAGCCCCAGCATTTT
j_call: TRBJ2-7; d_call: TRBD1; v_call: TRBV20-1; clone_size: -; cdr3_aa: CSAWGQLEQYF; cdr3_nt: TGCAGTGCCTGGGGACAGCTCGAGCAGTACTTC
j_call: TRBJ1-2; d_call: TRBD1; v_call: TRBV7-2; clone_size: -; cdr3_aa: CASSPTGGTGGYTF; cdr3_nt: TGTGCCAGCAGCCCTACAGGGGGCACTGGGGGCTACACCTTC
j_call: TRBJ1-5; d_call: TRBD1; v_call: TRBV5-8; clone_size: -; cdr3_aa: CASSRGTGSNQPQHF; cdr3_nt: TGTGCCAGCAGCCGCGGGACAGGGAGCAATCAGCCCCAGCATTTT
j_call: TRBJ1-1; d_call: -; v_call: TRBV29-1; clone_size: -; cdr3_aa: CSVRGRNTEAFF; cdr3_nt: TGCAGCGTTAGAGGGAGGAACACTGAAGCTTTCTTT
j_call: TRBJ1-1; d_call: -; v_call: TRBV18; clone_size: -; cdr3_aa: CASSPPPAGVAEAFF; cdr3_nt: TGTGCCAGCTCACCACCGCCGGCAGGGGTGGCCGAAGCTTTCTTT
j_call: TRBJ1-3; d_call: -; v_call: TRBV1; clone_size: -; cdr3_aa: CTSSQVDCTGVGNTIYF; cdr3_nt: TGCACCAGCAGCCAGGTTGACTGCACCGGGGTTGGAAACACCATATATTTT